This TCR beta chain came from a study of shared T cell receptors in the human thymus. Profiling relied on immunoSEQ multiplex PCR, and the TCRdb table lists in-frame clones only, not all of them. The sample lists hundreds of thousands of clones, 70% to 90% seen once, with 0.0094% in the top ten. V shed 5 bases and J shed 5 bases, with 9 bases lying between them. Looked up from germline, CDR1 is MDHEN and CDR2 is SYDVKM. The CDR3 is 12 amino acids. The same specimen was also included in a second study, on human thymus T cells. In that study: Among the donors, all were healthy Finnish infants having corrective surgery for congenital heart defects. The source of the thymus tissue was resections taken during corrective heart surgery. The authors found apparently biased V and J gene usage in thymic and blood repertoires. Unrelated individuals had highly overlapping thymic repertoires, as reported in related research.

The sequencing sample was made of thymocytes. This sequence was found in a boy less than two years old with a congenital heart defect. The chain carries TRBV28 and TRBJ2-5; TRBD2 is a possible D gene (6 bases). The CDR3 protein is CASSASGETQYF. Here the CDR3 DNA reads TGTGCCAGCAGTGCCAGCGGGGAGACCCAGTACTTC.